In this sample, the clone carrying this T cell receptor (beta chain) is medium-sized. A modified ARM-PCR protocol with three rounds of nested PCR amplified TCRbeta. TCRdb called the multiplex PCR reads again in MiXCR, with one record for every CDR3 protein. This repertoire shows around 57,000 distinct CDR3 sequences, over 60% found once; its top ten account for 32%. The data are from a study of tumor and adjacent non-tumor tissue in lung cancer. V shed 1 base and J shed 3 bases, with 10 bases lying between them. CDR1 and CDR2 (germline): SGHAT, FQNNGV. The CDR3 has 15 residues. The template was RNA from unsorted bulk tissue. More than 3 cm separated this lung sample from the edge of the tumor.

The chain links TRBV11-2 to TRBJ2-1, with no clear D. The sample comprised distant non-tumor lung tissue. The receptor's source is a man between 65 and 79 years old with non-small cell lung cancer. CDR3 region: CASSLVVGSYNEQFF. DNA of the CDR3: TGTGCCAGCAGCTTAGTAGTGGGAAGCTACAATGAGCAGTTCTTC. Full variable domain (missing parts from reference TRBV11-2 and TRBJ2-1): EAGVAQSPRYKIIEKRQSVAFWCNPISGHATLYWYQQILGQGPKLLIQFQNNGVVDDSQLPKDRFSAERLKGVDSTLKIQPAKLEDSAVYLCASSLVVGSYNEQFFGPGTRLTVL.